Each of the 25 T cell receptor beta chains below was sequenced from the same sample in a study of blood T cell repertoires in COVID-19. Generated by immunoSEQ multiplex PCR, the TCRdb table keeps only in-frame clones and is missing some. Of around 200,000 clones listed, 70% to 90% were seen once; the top ten hold approximately 3%. Sequences were obtained from PBMCs or T cells enriched from blood (not recorded which). All receptors derive from a woman between 50 and 59 years old in a cohort exposed to, infected with or recovered from COVID-19 (not recorded which).

The chain recombines TRBV6-6 with TRBJ1-1, with D unresolved. The V end was cut by 4 bases, the J end by 4 bases, with 16 bases between. The CDR3 runs 15 residues. In germline, CDR1 is MNHNY, CDR2 SVGAGI (reference sequence). In DNA, the CDR3 is TGTGCCAGCAGTTCCCGGACTGGGGTGAGCACTGAAGCTTTCTTT. It is translated as CASSSRTGVSTEAFF.

The chain joins TRBV6-2 or TRBV6-3 to TRBJ1-5; no clear D. Germline values: CDR1 MNHEY, CDR2 SVGEGT. V was shortened by 3 bases and J by 7 bases, with 13 bases between the two germline ends. The CDR3 totals 14 residues. In nucleotides, the CDR3 is TGTGCCAGCAGTTATCTCGGCGGCGGGCAGCCCCAGCATTTT. Translating gives CASSYLGGGQPQHF.

In regard to this clone: Distinct nucleotide sequences in the sample also encode this CDR3. V and J are TRBV9 and TRBJ2-5; 9 bases map to TRBD2. Germline V CDR1 and CDR2: SGDLS, YYNGEE. The CDR3 contains 14 residues. V gave up 0 bases and J gave up 5 bases; unmatched junction bases: 2. The CDR3 spells CASSVGLAGETQYF. The CDR3, as DNA: TGTGCCAGCAGCGTAGGGCTAGCGGGGGAGACCCAGTACTTC.

The sample holds a few counts of this clone. The chain recombines TRBV28 with TRBJ1-2; maybe TRBD1 (6 bases). Between the trimmed V and J ends, which lost 0 bases and 2 bases, there was a span of 7 bases. Germline V CDR1 and CDR2: MDHEN, SYDVKM. There are 14 residues in the CDR3. CDR3 DNA sequence: TGTGCCAGCAGTTTATGGAGGGGGAACTATGGCTACACCTTC. Amino acids: CASSLWRGNYGYTF.

V and J are TRBV5-1 and TRBJ1-2; 8 bases map to TRBD1. The ends lost 3 bases at V and 3 bases at J; junction bases unmatched: 7. Germline V gives CDR1 SGHRS, CDR2 YFSETQ. The CDR3 runs 15 residues. The CDR3 loop reads CASSWLPTGDYGYTF. Here the CDR3 DNA reads TGCGCCAGCAGCTGGCTCCCGACAGGGGACTATGGCTACACCTTC.

V usage is TRBV7-2 and J usage is TRBJ2-7, with TRBD2 matching over 8 bases. The V and J ends lost 3 bases and 2 bases, in that order; junction bases with no gene match: 3. The CDR3 loop spans 14 amino acids. Germline V lookup: CDR1 SGHTA, CDR2 FQGNSA. CDR3 sequence (DNA): TGTGCCAGCAGCTTGAGCGGGGGAGCCTACGAGCAGTACTTC. Residues: CASSLSGGAYEQYF.

J is TRBJ1-2 and V is TRBV5-8; 7 bases agree with TRBD1. Looked up from germline, CDR1 is SGHTS and CDR2 is YDEGEE. The CDR3 sequence is 14 residues long. J gave up 1 base and V 1 base, and 1 base lay outside the gene matches. CDR3 DNA: TGTGCCAGCAGCTTGAGACAGGGTAACTATGGCTACACCTTC. Protein product: CASSLRQGNYGYTF.

The V and J genes are TRBV18 and TRBJ1-6, with a tentative D call TRBD1 (6 bases). Germline assignment: CDR1 KGHSH and CDR2 LQKENI. This CDR3 spans 14 amino acids. Trimming left V 2 bases short and J 6 bases short, with 8 bases between. CDR3 nucleotide sequence: TGTGCCAGCTCACCAGGGGGCCGTAATTCACCCCTCCACTTT. It yields the protein CASSPGGRNSPLHF.

V is TRBV9 and J is TRBJ2-1; TRBD2 matches at 10 bases. Trimming removed 3 bases from V and 9 bases from J; junction bases left unmatched: 9. Germline lookup yields CDR1 SGDLS and CDR2 YYNGEE. The CDR3 totals 15 residues. CDR3 nucleotides: TGTGCCAGCAGCGATAGCGGGGGGATAGGAGGTGAGCAGTTCTTC. Amino acid sequence: CASSDSGGIGGEQFF.

This chain connects TRBV7-2 to TRBJ1-3; 8 bases are a match to TRBD1. The CDR3 has 17 amino acids. Germline CDR1 SGHTA, CDR2 FQGNSA. J was trimmed by 5 bases and V by 2 bases; bases with no gene match: 11. CDR3 DNA: TGTGCCAGCAGCTTACACCCGGACAGGGCTAGAAGAAACACCATATATTTT. It encodes CASSLHPDRARRNTIYF.

The chain has TRBV4-2 and TRBJ2-1; 8 bases match TRBD1. V lost 4 bases and J lost 6; bases outside the gene matches: 5. Looked up from germline, CDR1 is LGHNA and CDR2 is YNFKEQ. CDR3 size: 14 residues. Here the CDR3 DNA reads TGTGCCAGCAGCCCCGGACAGGGACCCAATGAGCAGTTCTTC. It encodes CASSPGQGPNEQFF.

The chain recombines TRBV6-1 with TRBJ1-2, with D hard to call. The CDR3 covers 12 residues. V lost 1 base and J lost 7, with 7 bases in between. Germline CDR1 reads MNHNS; CDR2 reads SASEGT. CDR3 sequence (DNA): TGTGCCAGCAGTGAAGGTGGCTCTGGCTACACCTTC. Amino acids: CASSEGGSGYTF.

The chain uses TRBV5-1 and TRBJ1-2, with 7 nucleotides matching TRBD1. The CDR3 spans 14 residues. V shed 4 bases, J shed 4 bases, and the junction held 7 bases outside the gene matches. CDR1 and CDR2 from the germline V gene are SGHRS and YFSETQ. As DNA, the CDR3 is TGCGCCAGCAGCCTGGGACAGTTCGCCTATGGCTACACCTTC. Translation: CASSLGQFAYGYTF.

The chain carries TRBV6-1 and TRBJ2-3; D call uncertain. This CDR3 comprises 13 residues. The germline V gene encodes CDR1 MNHNS and CDR2 SASEGT. V gave up 2 bases and J gave up 10 bases, with 13 bases separating them. In nucleotides, the CDR3 is TGTGCCAGCAGTGAATTGGTGGCAGAAGCGCAGTATTTT. Translated, it gives CASSELVAEAQYF.

In its sample, this clone was seen a few times. The V call is TRBV9, the J call TRBJ2-3; the D gene is possibly TRBD2 (6 bases). The CDR3 runs to 15 residues. Germline-derived CDR1 and CDR2 are SGDLS and YYNGEE. V was trimmed by 4 bases and J by 0 bases, leaving 12 bases between them. For the CDR3, the DNA is TGTGCCAGCAGCACCGGGGGATGGAGCACAGATACGCAGTATTTT. It is translated as CASSTGGWSTDTQYF.

The V and J genes are TRBV19 and TRBJ1-1; D remains unclear. Trimming stripped 7 bases from V and 4 bases from J, with 16 bases between. Germline V gene data show CDR1 as LNHDA and CDR2 as SQIVND (reference sequence). This CDR3 is built from 14 residues. CDR3 coding DNA: TGTGCCAGTATGCCGGGAGCTACACGCACTGAAGCTTTCTTT. Amino acids: CASMPGATRTEAFF.

The table lists this clone with a count of one. This chain uses TRBV29-1 with TRBJ1-3; maybe TRBD1 (6 bases). Germline-derived CDR1 and CDR2 are SQVTM and ANQGSEA. This CDR3 is built from 13 residues. V lost 6 bases and J 0 bases, leaving 9 bases between the germline ends. The CDR3: CSVDSSSGNTIYF. CDR3 DNA: TGCAGCGTGGACAGTTCCTCTGGAAACACCATATATTTT.

The J gene is TRBJ1-6, the V gene TRBV19; TRBD1 is a possible D gene (5 bases). CDR1 is LNHDA, CDR2 SQIVND, per germline (reference sequence). Trimming left V 10 bases short and J 10 bases short, with 20 bases between. There are 14 residues in the CDR3. The CDR3: CATSWRGAGSPLHF. Written as DNA, the CDR3 is TGTGCCACCTCATGGAGGGGTGCGGGATCACCCCTCCACTTT.

This chain links TRBV6-5 with TRBJ1-2, with D hard to call. CDR1 and CDR2 (germline): MNHEY, SVGAGI. This CDR3 has 13 residues. Deletions cut 9 bases from V and 5 bases from J, with 16 bases between. The CDR3 region is CASSVGGVYGYTF. CDR3 coding DNA: TGTGCCAGTTCGGTGGGCGGGGTTTATGGCTACACCTTC.

J is TRBJ2-5 and V is TRBV3-1 (or the pseudogene TRBV3-2); 8 nucleotides align to TRBD2. The CDR3 totals 15 residues. Germline assignment: CDR1 LGHDT and CDR2 YNNKEL (reference sequence). With 8 bases clipped from V and 6 bases from J, the junction kept 14 bases outside the gene matches. The CDR3 protein is CASGRLSGVVKTQYF. Here the CDR3 DNA reads TGTGCCAGCGGACGACTTAGCGGGGTCGTAAAGACCCAGTACTTC.

About this clone: The sample holds other DNA sequences that translate to the same CDR3. CDR3 DNA sequence: TGTGCCAGCAGCTTATCAGCACAGGGGGATTCACCCCTCCACTTT. Translated: CASSLSAQGDSPLHF. This sequence joins TRBV7-2 and TRBJ1-6, with 8 nucleotides matching TRBD1. Per germline, CDR1 SGHTA and CDR2 FQGNSA. Trimming at V came to 2 bases and at J to 8 bases, leaving 5 bases not matched to a gene. The CDR3 runs to 15 residues.

The rearrangement uses TRBV5-6 and TRBJ1-1; TRBD1 agrees at 9 bases. CDR1 is SGHDT, CDR2 YYEEEE, per germline. CDR3 length: 13 amino acids. Trimming cost V 4 bases and J 8 bases; bases outside gene matches: 6. DNA of the CDR3: TGTGCCAGCAGCCGGGGGACAGGGACAGAAGCTTTCTTT. Amino acids: CASSRGTGTEAFF.

J is TRBJ2-1 and V is TRBV5-1, with 8 bases aligning to TRBD1. The CDR3 runs 14 residues. Germline CDR1 SGHRS, CDR2 YFSETQ. After removal of 2 bases from V and 5 bases from J, the junction contained 3 bases not matched to a gene. CDR3 region: CASSLGTGHNEQFF. In DNA form, the CDR3 reads TGCGCCAGCAGCTTAGGGACAGGCCACAATGAGCAGTTCTTC. The full variable domain, its missing parts supplied by reference TRBV5-1 and TRBJ2-1, is KAGVTQTPRYLIKTRGQQVTLSCSPISGHRSVSWYQQTPGQGLQFLFEYFSETQRNKGNFPGRFSGRQFSNSRSEMNVSTLELGDSALYLCASSLGTGHNEQFFGPGTRLTVL.

Only a few counts were recorded for this clone. This sequence joins TRBV30 and TRBJ1-1, with TRBD1 matching over 11 bases. The CDR3 is made up of 13 amino acids. Losses at the gene ends were 5 bases for V and 11 bases for J; bases not matched to a gene: 10. Germline loops: CDR1 GTSNPN, CDR2 SVGIG (reference sequence). Here the CDR3 reads CAWEDRGLGDAFF. CDR3 DNA: TGTGCCTGGGAGGACAGGGGGCTGGGGGATGCTTTCTTT.

The genes are TRBV5-1 and TRBJ2-3; a possible D gene is TRBD1 (6 bases). Trimming took off 0 bases at V and 1 base at J, with 15 bases between the two ends. This CDR3 is 17 amino acids long. Germline lookup yields CDR1 SGHRS and CDR2 YFSETQ. The CDR3 DNA sequence: TGCGCCAGCAGCTTGGGACCCGGGACATCTCGCACAGATACGCAGTATTTT. This codes for CASSLGPGTSRTDTQYF.